One T cell receptor beta chain is described in this entry. Its target is not known. Clones were sequenced by immunoSEQ multiplex PCR, and TCRdb holds only the in-frame ones, with some missing. The table includes 86,000 or so clones, around 79% detected once. Focal radiation and CTLA-4 blockade (ipilimumab) were tested in chemo-refractory metastatic non-small-cell lung cancer patients. This sample was included in a study of radiotherapy plus CTLA-4 blockade in lung cancer. Study-wide context: Around a sixth of patients responded objectively, and about 33% achieved disease control. Study results and caveats: Tumor-derived TCR clones expanded in blood after radiotherapy plus ipilimumab. With interferon-beta, early dynamics of blood T cell clones were reported to best predict response.

From germline, CDR1 is MGHRA and CDR2 YSYEKL. The CDR3 has 14 residues. Losses at the gene ends were 4 bases for V and 4 bases for J; bases not matched to a gene: 3. The genes are TRBV4-1 and TRBJ2-3; 9 bases map to TRBD1. Sequencing used peripheral blood, obtained from a patient treated with radiotherapy plus ipilimumab. The receptor's source is a human donor with non-small cell lung cancer who had a partial response to radiotherapy plus ipilimumab. Some clones in this sample may be carry-over from other donors' samples. The CDR3 spells CASSPRTGADTQYF. The CDR3 region has the DNA TGCGCCAGCAGCCCAAGGACAGGGGCAGATACGCAGTATTTT.